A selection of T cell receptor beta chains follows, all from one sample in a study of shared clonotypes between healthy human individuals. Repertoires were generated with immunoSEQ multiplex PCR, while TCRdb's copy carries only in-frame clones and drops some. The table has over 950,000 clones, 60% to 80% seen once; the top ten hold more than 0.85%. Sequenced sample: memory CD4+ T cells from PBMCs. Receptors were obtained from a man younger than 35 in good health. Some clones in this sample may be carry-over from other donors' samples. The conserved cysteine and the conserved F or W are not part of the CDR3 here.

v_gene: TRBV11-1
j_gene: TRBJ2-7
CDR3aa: ASSLWDGEQY

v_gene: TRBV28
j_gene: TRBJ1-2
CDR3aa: ASTSQREVGYT

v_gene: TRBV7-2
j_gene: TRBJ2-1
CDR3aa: ASSTTGYEQF

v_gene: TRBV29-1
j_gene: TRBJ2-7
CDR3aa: SVESGVGGYEQY

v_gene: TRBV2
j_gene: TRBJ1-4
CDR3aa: ASEGQGNEKLF

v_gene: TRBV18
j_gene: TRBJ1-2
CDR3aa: ASSPTTSPPPGYGYT

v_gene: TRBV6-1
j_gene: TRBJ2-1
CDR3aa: ASSDNEQF

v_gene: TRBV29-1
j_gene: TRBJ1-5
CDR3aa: SVGRGSGQPQH

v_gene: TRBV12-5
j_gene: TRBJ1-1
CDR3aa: ASGLVNGGSEAF

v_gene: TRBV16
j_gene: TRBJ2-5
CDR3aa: ASSHGTSVQTQY

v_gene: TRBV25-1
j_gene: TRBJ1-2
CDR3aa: ASSEFSGYT

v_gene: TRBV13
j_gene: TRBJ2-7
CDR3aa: ASSLGGTGGASEQY

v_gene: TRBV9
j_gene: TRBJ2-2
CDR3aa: ASSKTLGRDTGELF

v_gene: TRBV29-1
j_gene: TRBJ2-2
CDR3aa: SVEGSAGNTGELF

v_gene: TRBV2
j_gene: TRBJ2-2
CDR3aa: ASSDRGGGGELF

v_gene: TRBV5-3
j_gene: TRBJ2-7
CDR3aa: ARSLGVLSAVGEQY